One sample yielded the 9 T cell receptor beta chains listed below, sequenced in a study of shared clonotypes between healthy human individuals (dated by TCRdb to the early 2020s). The library was made by the immunoSEQ multiplex PCR assay. The immuneACCESS repertoire file appears here via TCRdb, limited to in-frame rearrangements. These files lack a portion of the clones; in checked studies, under half of the deficit traces to unresolved V genes, and the cause of the others is not known. The sample profile shows about 2.4 million clones; over 85% of them were found once. More than 0.35% of the sample comes from the top ten. The sample was naive CD4+ T cells from PBMCs. What the cell subset or site label conveys for this sample: CD45RA+ positively selected. The receptors were gathered from a man between 18 and 35 years old in good health. Some clones in this sample may be carry-over from other donors' samples.

The chain has TRBV30 and TRBJ2-3; TRBD2 might be the D (5 bases). Germline CDR1 GTSNPN, CDR2 SVGIG (reference sequence). The CDR3 runs 14 residues. V lost 1 base and J lost 12, with 20 bases in between. The CDR3, as DNA: TGTGCCTGGAGTGACCCTCGAGGGAGCGGCTTCCAGTATTTT. This sequence encodes CAWSDPRGSGFQYF.

V is TRBV27 and J is TRBJ1-4, with unresolved D. CDR1 and CDR2 from the germline V gene are MNHEY and SMNVEV (reference sequence). The CDR3 runs to 15 residues. V was pared by 1 base and J by 5 bases, with 11 bases between. CDR3 residues: CASSLYRLSNEKLFF. The CDR3, as DNA: TGTGCCAGCAGTTTATACCGCCTATCAAATGAAAAACTGTTTTTT.

The gene calls are TRBV7-9 and TRBJ2-2; TRBD2 agrees at 7 bases. The CDR3 covers 15 residues. J lost 4 bases, V lost 6 bases, and 8 bases had no gene match. Germline V CDR1 and CDR2: SEHNR, FQNEAQ (reference sequence). The CDR3 DNA reads TGTGCCAGCAGGACGGGGGGTTCGGGCACCGGGGAGCTGTTTTTT. Amino acid sequence: CASRTGGSGTGELFF.

This clone appeared a single time. The identical CDR3 is also encoded by other nucleotide sequences in the sample. The rearrangement uses TRBV5-1 and TRBJ1-1; TRBD1 matches at 9 bases. With 3 bases clipped from V and 4 bases from J, the junction kept 4 bases outside the gene matches. The CDR3 totals 14 residues. Germline CDR1 is SGHRS and CDR2 is YFSETQ. In DNA, the CDR3 is TGCGCCAGCAGCTCGGGACAGGGTGCCACTGAAGCTTTCTTT. This sequence encodes CASSSGQGATEAFF.

This rearrangement joins TRBV4-2 to TRBJ1-4; D is undetermined. The CDR3 runs 13 residues. Germline CDR1 is LGHNA and CDR2 is YNFKEQ. Trimming stripped 0 bases from V and 7 bases from J, with 6 bases between. DNA for the CDR3: TGTGCCAGCAGCCAAGATTTAGGTGAAAAACTGTTTTTT. It is translated as CASSQDLGEKLFF.

The chain uses TRBV29-1 and TRBJ2-1; 9 bases are shared with TRBD2. The CDR3 totals 14 residues. Trimming at V came to 4 bases and at J to 12 bases, leaving 13 bases not matched to a gene. CDR1 and CDR2 from the germline V gene are SQVTM and ANQGSEA. The CDR3: CSVASSSGIVPQFF. The CDR3 bases are TGCAGCGTTGCGAGTTCTAGCGGGATTGTTCCGCAGTTCTTC.

The V and J genes are TRBV2 and TRBJ2-1, with TRBD2 matching over 9 bases. This CDR3 has 14 residues. The trim removed 8 bases at V and 10 bases at J, leaving 12 bases unmatched. Germline loops: CDR1 SNHLY, CDR2 FYNNEI. The CDR3 coding sequence is TGTGCCAGCTCCTCTAGCGGGACCCCATGGGAGCAGTTCTTC. Its protein product is CASSSSGTPWEQFF.

This clone was recorded only once. This chain uses TRBV15 with TRBJ2-5; maybe TRBD2 (6 bases). The germline V and J ends were trimmed by 5 bases and 4 bases, with 20 bases remaining between them. The CDR3 runs to 16 residues. CDR1 is LNHNV and CDR2 is YYDKDF in the germline V gene (reference sequence). CDR3 DNA: TGTGCCACCAGCTTGTGGAGGGAGTCTCGGGGAGAGACCCAGTACTTC. Amino acid sequence: CATSLWRESRGETQYF.

The V gene is TRBV4-2, the J gene TRBJ1-5, with 9 bases aligning to TRBD1. There are 18 residues in the CDR3. Trimming cost V 4 bases and J 8 bases; bases outside gene matches: 18. The V gene's germline CDR1 is LGHNA and CDR2 YNFKEQ. The chain's CDR3 is CASSLTPVTGGLFEPQHF. CDR3 DNA sequence: TGTGCCAGCAGCCTCACACCGGTCACAGGGGGCCTGTTTGAGCCCCAGCATTTT.